The 24 T cell receptor beta chains given below trace back to one sample, sequenced in a study of T cell repertoires in cytomegalovirus infection. These receptors' antigens are unknown. TCRdb passed the reads through MiXCR, listing each CDR3 protein once. The data hold about 830,000 distinct CDR3 sequences, with 32% observed a single time. The sequencing here drew on cultured CD8+ T cells from PBMCs, taken from culture after CMV antigen stimulation. Every receptor here comes from a human donor in good health (CMV status not recorded). Some clones in this sample may be carry-over from other donors' samples.

This clonotype was detected a few times. The gene calls are TRBV12-3 or TRBV12-4 and TRBJ1-1, with D possibly being TRBD1 (6 bases). The CDR3 runs 14 residues. Deletions cut 4 bases from V and 1 base from J, with 10 bases between. CDR3 residues: CASSYAGANTEAFF. In DNA form, the CDR3 reads TGTGCCAGCAGTTATGCAGGGGCGAACACTGAAGCTTTCTTT.

This clonotype occurred a few times. The chain uses TRBV6-6 and TRBJ2-3; TRBD1 might be the D (6 bases). From germline, CDR1 is MNHNY and CDR2 SVGAGI (reference sequence). V was cut by 0 bases and J by 2 bases, with 12 bases left in between. This CDR3 spans 16 amino acids. CDR3 region: CASSYSRDKNTDTQYF. The CDR3 coding sequence is TGTGCCAGCAGTTACTCCCGGGACAAGAACACAGATACGCAGTATTTT.

Note on this clonotype: One junction end disagrees with the germline gene, perhaps due to a read error. The DNA for the CDR3 is TGTGCTAGCAGCTCCATATCAGGGGATGAGCAGTTCTTC. It translates to CASSSISGDEQFF. V is TRBV7-6 and J is TRBJ2-1; possible D gene TRBD1, 6 bases. CDR3 length: 13 residues. Germline CDR1 and CDR2: SGHVS and FNYEAQ.

This clonotype was picked up a small number of times. The V call is TRBV10-3, the J call TRBJ2-3; either TRBD1 or TRBD2 may supply D (6 bases each). Germline loops: CDR1 ENHRY, CDR2 SYGVKD. The CDR3 length is 15 residues. V shed 4 bases and J shed 4 bases, with 15 bases lying between them. This CDR3 is CAISGPGDIPDTQYF. The CDR3 DNA follows: TGTGCCATCAGTGGTCCGGGGGACATCCCAGATACGCAGTATTTT.

In its sample, this clonotype was seen many times. The chain carries TRBV7-9 and TRBJ1-4, with 12 positions matching TRBD1. The CDR3 consists of 19 residues. V shed 5 bases and J 2 bases; nucleotides not matched to a gene: 12. Germline CDR1 and CDR2: SEHNR and FQNEAQ (reference sequence). The chain's CDR3 is CASSTSAGTGGATNEKLFF. Written as DNA, the CDR3 is TGTGCCAGCAGCACCTCGGCCGGGACAGGGGGCGCGACTAATGAAAAACTGTTTTTT.

This clonotype was detected a few times. This chain links TRBV28 with TRBJ2-2; TRBD2 matches at 8 bases. This CDR3 comprises 17 residues. Germline CDR1 reads MDHEN; CDR2 reads SYDVKM. Trimming cost V 2 bases and J 4 bases; bases outside gene matches: 9. The CDR3 DNA reads as TGTGCCAGCAGTTTAGCCCGCGGTCTAGCGGGCACCGGGGAGCTGTTTTTT. Its translation is CASSLARGLAGTGELFF.

A note on this clonotype: It may be a read error: a sequence one base away is much more abundant. The rearrangement links TRBV6-1 to TRBJ2-2; D not certain. Germline V gene lookup returns CDR1 MNHNS and CDR2 SASEGT. The CDR3 is 14 amino acids. The chain's CDR3 is CASSETRNIGELFF. DNA of the CDR3: TGTGCCAGCAGTGAAACAAGGAACATCGGGGAGCTGTTTTTT.

The rearrangement links TRBV6-2 or TRBV6-3 to TRBJ2-7; the match to TRBD1 covers 8 bases. With V trimmed by 6 bases and J by 6 bases, 7 bases remained unmatched. Germline V CDR1 and CDR2: MNHEY, SVGEGT. The CDR3 has 13 residues. CDR3 protein: CASSPGGFSEQYV. CDR3 bases: TGTGCCAGCAGCCCAGGGGGCTTTAGCGAGCAGTACGTC.

The chain has TRBV6-1 and TRBJ2-5; D gene uncertain. Trimming shortened V by 2 bases and J by 1 base, and 8 bases separated the two germline ends. Germline assignment: CDR1 MNHNS and CDR2 SASEGT. The CDR3 loop spans 14 amino acids. CDR3 bases: TGTGCCAGCAGTGAAATTACGCTCCAAGAGACCCAGTACTTC. Residues: CASSEITLQETQYF.

A word on this clonotype: At one of its ends the junction is not consistent with the germline gene, which may arise from a read error. The chain couples TRBV19 to TRBJ2-7; 7 bases agree with TRBD1. This CDR3 spans 13 amino acids. CDR1 and CDR2 (germline): LNHDA, SQIVND (reference sequence). The CDR3 reads CASSTTGPREQYF. For the CDR3, the DNA is TGTGCCAGCAGTACGACAGGGCCCCGCGAGCAGTACTTC.

This clonotype was counted many times. The chain joins TRBV7-9 to TRBJ1-6; D not resolved. Trimming shortened V by 1 base and J by 5 bases, and 9 bases separated the two germline ends. The CDR3 runs 15 residues. Germline V gene sequence: CDR1 SEHNR, CDR2 FQNEAQ (reference sequence). The CDR3 is CASSLGFGDNSPLHF. The CDR3 bases are TGTGCCAGCAGCTTAGGGTTCGGGGATAATTCACCCCTCCACTTT.

The chain combines TRBV6-2 or TRBV6-3 with TRBJ2-1; maybe TRBD1 (5 bases). The CDR3 has 14 amino acids. Trimming left V 2 bases short and J 4 bases short, with 9 bases between. Germline V gives CDR1 MNHEY, CDR2 SVGEGT. CDR3 loop: CASSYQGLYNEQFF. The DNA of the CDR3 is TGTGCCAGCAGTTACCAGGGTTTGTACAATGAGCAGTTCTTC.

The rearrangement uses TRBV5-1 and TRBJ1-2; 8 bases agree with TRBD1. The germline gives CDR1 SGHRS, CDR2 YFSETQ. The CDR3 runs 16 residues. V dropped 3 bases and J dropped 1; count of bases not matched to a gene: 8. The CDR3 nucleotides read TGCGCCAGCAGCTCATCCATGACAGGGGTTAACTATGGCTACACCTTC. Its translation is CASSSSMTGVNYGYTF.

The chain has TRBV5-4 and TRBJ1-1; D may be TRBD1 (6 bases). This CDR3 spans 12 amino acids. In germline, CDR1 is SGHNT, CDR2 YYREEE (reference sequence). Trimming took off 9 bases at V and 6 bases at J, with 15 bases between the two ends. CDR3 region: CATSEGDPEAFF. The DNA of the CDR3 is TGTGCCACCTCTGAGGGGGATCCTGAAGCTTTCTTT.

This clonotype occurred a few times. The J gene is TRBJ2-2, the V gene TRBV20-1; 10 bases align to TRBD1. The CDR3 sequence is 13 residues long. J lost 7 bases, V lost 6 bases, and 5 bases had no gene match. Germline V gives CDR1 DFQATT, CDR2 SNEGSKA (reference sequence). The CDR3 DNA reads as TGCAGTGCAGGACAGGGGGGGATCGGGGAGCTGTTTTTT. Protein sequence: CSAGQGGIGELFF.

In its sample, this clonotype was seen a few times. The genes are TRBV7-9 and TRBJ1-2; D is perhaps TRBD1 (6 bases). Deletions cut 5 bases from V and 8 bases from J, with 21 bases between. The CDR3 is 15 amino acids. The germline CDR1 and CDR2 sequences are SEHNR and FQNEAQ (reference sequence). CDR3 sequence: CASSGKTGLLTGYTF. The CDR3 nucleotides read TGTGCCAGCAGCGGGAAGACAGGCCTCCTTACAGGCTACACCTTC.

The chain is built from TRBV6-2 or TRBV6-3 and TRBJ2-7, with 12 bases that match TRBD2. The CDR3 is 14 residues long. The germline gives CDR1 MNHEY, CDR2 SVGEGT. V lost 6 bases to trimming and J lost 3 bases; unmatched junction nucleotides: 3. This CDR3 reads CASRRLAGDYEQYV. CDR3 nucleotide sequence: TGTGCCAGCAGACGACTAGCGGGGGACTACGAGCAGTACGTC.

This clonotype has only a few counts. The chain combines TRBV27 with TRBJ1-6; TRBD1 agrees at 7 bases. Germline loops: CDR1 MNHEY, CDR2 SMNVEV (reference sequence). Losses at the gene ends were 4 bases for V and 6 bases for J; bases not matched to a gene: 3. The CDR3 is 14 amino acids. The chain's CDR3 is CASSWGTVNSPLHF. CDR3 sequence (DNA): TGTGCCAGCAGTTGGGGGACAGTTAATTCACCCCTCCACTTT.

This clonotype was observed a handful of times. This sequence joins TRBV12-3 or TRBV12-4 and TRBJ1-2; D unclear. The CDR3 extends over 12 amino acids. Trimming left V 6 bases short and J 3 bases short, with 8 bases between. CDR3 protein: CASSSTDYGYTF. The CDR3 DNA reads as TGTGCCAGCAGCTCCACAGACTATGGCTACACCTTC.

This clonotype was counted once. The rearrangement joins TRBV6-5 to TRBJ1-2; D is unresolved. Germline CDR1 and CDR2: MNHEY and SVGAGI. Trimming took off 4 bases at V and 4 bases at J, with 10 bases between the two ends. The CDR3 is 13 residues long. CDR3 nucleotides: TGTGCCAGCAGTTCTGGCGGGCTCTATGGCTACACCTTC. Protein sequence: CASSSGGLYGYTF.

V is TRBV6-2 or TRBV6-3 and J is TRBJ1-6, with D possibly matching TRBD1 (5 bases). The CDR3 has 16 amino acids. From germline, CDR1 is MNHEY and CDR2 SVGEGT. Between the trimmed V and J ends, which lost 7 bases and 10 bases, there was a span of 23 bases. The CDR3 coding sequence is TGTGCCAGCAACAAGCCAAGGGGCGAAAGAGGATCACCCCTCCACTTT. It yields the protein CASNKPRGERGSPLHF.

This clonotype was observed at least ten times. The rearrangement joins TRBV7-8 to TRBJ2-5; D is ambiguous. V was trimmed by 2 bases and J by 6 bases, leaving 10 bases between them. The CDR3 is made up of 13 amino acids. CDR1 is SGHVS, CDR2 FQNEAQ, per germline. The CDR3 bases are TGTGCCAGCAGCTTACTAGTTCTGAAGACCCAGTACTTC. Its protein is CASSLLVLKTQYF.

This clonotype was observed at least ten times. The CDR3 region is CASSRLAGAHTDTQYF. In DNA, the CDR3 is TGTGCCAGCAGCCGACTAGCGGGGGCCCACACAGATACGCAGTATTTT. The genes are TRBV7-2 and TRBJ2-3; 12 positions agree with TRBD2. This CDR3 is built from 16 residues. Germline CDR1 is SGHTA and CDR2 is FQGNSA. The V segment lost 5 bases and the J segment 2 bases; nucleotides outside the gene matches: 5.

This clonotype was seen a few times. The chain combines TRBV10-3 with TRBJ2-1; TRBD2 agrees at 11 bases. From germline, CDR1 is ENHRY and CDR2 SYGVKD. Losses at the gene ends were 6 bases for V and 1 base for J; bases not matched to a gene: 14. The CDR3 has 19 amino acids. The CDR3 protein is CAISTLAGGPVISYNEQFF. CDR3 nucleotides: TGTGCCATCAGCACTTTAGCGGGGGGGCCGGTTATATCCTACAATGAGCAGTTCTTC.